The 27 T cell receptor beta chains below were found in one sample sequenced in a study of T cells in Graves' hyperthyroidism and ophthalmopathy. Template material for amplifying TCR beta CDR3 regions consisted of RNA transcripts. Using the HTBI primer set, a first-round RT-PCR was run on the TCR CDR3. Via MiXCR, TCRdb re-called the multiplex PCR reads, giving one row per CDR3 protein. The sample holds over 500,000 distinct CDR3 sequences, more than 15% seen once. Sequencing used blood. The receptors derive from a woman younger than 30 with Graves' ophthalmopathy.

At least ten counts were recorded for this clonotype. The rearrangement joins TRBV30 to TRBJ2-1; unclear D gene. The CDR3 has 13 amino acids. V was cut by 6 bases and J by 0 bases, with 9 bases left in between. Germline assignment: CDR1 GTSNPN and CDR2 SVGIG (reference sequence). This chain's CDR3 is CACRLRSYNEQFF. DNA of the CDR3: TGTGCCTGCAGACTGCGCTCCTACAATGAGCAGTTCTTC. Combining the CDR3 with reference TRBV30 and TRBJ2-1 gives the whole variable domain SQTIHQWPATLVQPVGSPLSLECTVEGTSNPNLYWYRQAAGRGLQLLFYSVGIGQISSEVPQNLSASRPQDRQFILSSKKLLLSDSGFYLCACRLRSYNEQFFGPGTRLTVL.

This clonotype occurred many times. The V call is TRBV5-1, the J call TRBJ2-3; 7 bases match TRBD2. Trimming cost V 0 bases and J 7 bases; bases outside gene matches: 11. CDR1 is SGHRS, CDR2 YFSETQ, per germline. The CDR3 consists of 16 residues. This chain's CDR3 is CASSLAGGRAGHTQYF. The CDR3, as DNA: TGCGCCAGCAGCTTGGCTGGCGGACGAGCGGGACATACGCAGTATTTT.

This clonotype has a count of ten or more. The chain has TRBV3-1 and TRBJ1-5; 7 bases agree with TRBD1. Trimming took 3 bases from V and 2 from J; bases not matched to a gene: 4. The length of the CDR3 is 15 residues. Germline CDR1 and CDR2: LGHDT and YNNKEL (reference sequence). The chain's CDR3 is CASSHTGDGNQPQHF. In DNA, the CDR3 is TGTGCCAGCAGCCATACAGGGGATGGCAATCAGCCCCAGCATTTT. Full variable domain (rest looked up from reference TRBV3-1 and TRBJ1-5): DTAVSQTPKYLVTQMGNDKSIKCEQNLGHDTMYWYKQDSKKFLKIMFSYNNKELIINETVPNRFSPKSPDKAHLNLHINSLELGDSAVYFCASSHTGDGNQPQHFGDGTRLSIL.

In its sample, this clonotype was seen a few times. V and J are TRBV9 and TRBJ2-3; D is possibly TRBD2 (5 bases). With 2 bases removed from V and 6 bases from J, the gap between germline ends came to 13 bases. CDR1 is SGDLS and CDR2 is YYNGEE in the germline V gene. The CDR3 runs 14 residues. In nucleotides, the CDR3 is TGTGCCAGCAGCGTGGGGAGCGTAAGGGATACGCAGTATTTT. It codes for CASSVGSVRDTQYF.

This clonotype was counted at least ten times. The chain employs TRBV24-1 and TRBJ2-5; 7 bases map to TRBD2. CDR1 is KGHDR, CDR2 SFDVKD, per germline. This CDR3 has 13 residues. J was trimmed by 4 bases and V by 11 bases; bases with no gene match: 9. CDR3 residues: CAIGEAGRETQYF. The CDR3 nucleotides are TGTGCCATCGGAGAAGCGGGACGAGAGACCCAGTACTTC.

This clonotype has just a few counts. The chain has TRBV4-1 and TRBJ2-4; possibly TRBD1 for D (5 bases). CDR1 is MGHRA and CDR2 is YSYEKL in the germline V gene. The CDR3 runs to 16 residues. Trimming pared 3 bases from V and 1 base from J, leaving 13 bases between. CDR3 sequence: CASSQPSKGAKNIQYF. CDR3 bases: TGCGCCAGCAGCCAGCCCTCGAAGGGGGCCAAAAACATTCAGTACTTC.

This clonotype came up a few times. The J gene is TRBJ1-6, the V gene TRBV19; a weak D match, TRBD1 (6 bases). This CDR3 is built from 15 residues. The germline CDR1 and CDR2 sequences are LNHDA and SQIVND (reference sequence). Trimming left V 6 bases short and J 7 bases short, with 16 bases between. This CDR3 is CASSYQQGRNSPLHF. CDR3 bases: TGTGCCAGTAGCTACCAACAGGGACGGAATTCACCCCTCCACTTT.

This clonotype was observed a few times. J is TRBJ1-2 and V is TRBV6-2 or TRBV6-3, with D maybe TRBD1 (6 bases). The ends were cut back, 7 bases at V and 3 bases at J, with 15 bases in the middle. CDR3 length equals 14 residues. The germline V gene encodes CDR1 MNHEY and CDR2 SVGEGT. DNA for the CDR3: TGTGCCAGCAACACACAGGGTACCTACTATGGCTACACCTTC. As protein: CASNTQGTYYGYTF.

With regard to this clonotype: Germline and junction disagree at one end, which may indicate a read error. The chain is built from TRBV7-9 and TRBJ2-2, with D tentatively TRBD2 (6 bases). The V gene's germline CDR1 is SEHNR and CDR2 FQNEAQ (reference sequence). The CDR3 runs 14 residues. The CDR3 is CASSSDANTGGLFF. CDR3 DNA: TGTGCCAGCAGCTCGGATGCGAACACCGGGGGGCTGTTTTTT.

This clonotype was counted many times. This chain connects TRBV28 to TRBJ1-1, with 8 nucleotides matching TRBD1. This CDR3 contains 14 residues. Unmatched junction bases numbered 8, after V lost 6 bases and J lost 5 bases. From germline, CDR1 is MDHEN and CDR2 SYDVKM. As DNA, the CDR3 is TGTGCCAGCAGGGACAGGGCCTTTGGGACTGAAGCTTTCTTT. Translation gives CASRDRAFGTEAFF.

This clonotype was seen a handful of times. The chain recombines TRBV5-1 with TRBJ1-2, with a tentative D call TRBD1 (6 bases). The CDR3 has 17 amino acids. V was shortened by 0 bases and J by 1 base, with 16 bases between the two germline ends. CDR1 is SGHRS and CDR2 is YFSETQ in the germline V gene. The CDR3 coding sequence is TGCGCCAGCAGCTTGGAACAAGGAGGCAGGGGTAACTATGGCTACACCTTC. As protein: CASSLEQGGRGNYGYTF. Complete variable domain (other parts from reference TRBV5-1 and TRBJ1-2): KAGVTQTPRYLIKTRGQQVTLSCSPISGHRSVSWYQQTPGQGLQFLFEYFSETQRNKGNFPGRFSGRQFSNSRSEMNVSTLELGDSALYLCASSLEQGGRGNYGYTFGSGTRLTVV.

Ten or more counts support this clonotype. This sequence joins TRBV20-1 and TRBJ2-7; 10 bases agree with TRBD2. V was clipped by 1 base and J by 3 bases; unmatched bases: 9. Germline CDR1 is DFQATT and CDR2 is SNEGSKA (reference sequence). CDR3 length: 16 amino acids. CDR3 bases: TGCAGTGCTAGAGTGCGGGAGGCTAGCGGGAGCTACGAGCAGTACTTC. Translated, it gives CSARVREASGSYEQYF.

In this sample, this clonotype turned up a few times. The J gene is TRBJ1-1, the V gene TRBV6-2 or TRBV6-3; D is ambiguous. Germline CDR1 and CDR2: MNHEY and SVGEGT. The CDR3 totals 15 residues. V dropped 3 bases and J dropped 1 base, with 12 bases sitting between them. The CDR3 sequence is CASSYSPPGNTEAFF. The CDR3 DNA reads TGTGCCAGCAGTTATTCCCCACCGGGGAACACTGAAGCTTTCTTT.

This clonotype was counted many times. The chain couples TRBV12-5 to TRBJ1-5; 7 bases are a match to TRBD1. This CDR3 contains 17 residues. Germline CDR1 and CDR2: LGHNT and FRNRAP. The J segment lost 2 bases and the V segment lost 6 bases, leaving 13 bases of the junction unmatched. The DNA for the CDR3 is TGTGCTAGTGGGACAATTACAGGGGTGGAGGGCAATCAGCCCCAGCATTTT. It codes for CASGTITGVEGNQPQHF.

The chain uses TRBV11-1 and TRBJ1-6; D might be TRBD1 (5 bases). The germline CDR1 and CDR2 sequences are SGHAT and FQDESV (reference sequence). The CDR3 runs to 16 residues. V was clipped by 6 bases and J by 4 bases, with 16 bases between them. CDR3 nucleotide sequence: TGTGCCAGCAGTAAAACAGGTGGAGTATATAATTCACCCCTCCACTTT. Protein product: CASSKTGGVYNSPLHF.

The gene calls are TRBV29-1 and TRBJ2-7; TRBD1 is a possible D gene (6 bases). V lost 5 bases, J lost 4 bases, and 15 bases lay in between. CDR3 size: 13 residues. The germline V gene has CDR1 SQVTM and CDR2 ANQGSEA. The CDR3 coding sequence is TGCAGCGTTATCAGGGGAGCCTCGTACGAGCAGTACTTC. Its translation is CSVIRGASYEQYF.

This clonotype was counted many times. This chain connects TRBV6-1 to TRBJ1-1; D is uncertain. Germline V gives CDR1 MNHNS, CDR2 SASEGT. There are 14 residues in the CDR3. V lost 3 bases, J lost 6 bases, and 14 bases lay in between. The CDR3 is CASSEYVPTSEAFF. The CDR3 nucleotides read TGTGCCAGCAGTGAGTATGTCCCAACGTCTGAAGCTTTCTTT.

This clonotype was picked up many times. CDR3 in amino acids: CASSQVLFSTDTQYF. In DNA form, the CDR3 reads TGTGCCAGCAGCCAAGTCTTGTTCAGCACAGATACGCAGTATTTT. The V gene is TRBV3-1, the J gene TRBJ2-3, with unresolved D. V dropped 1 base and J dropped 0 bases, with 8 bases sitting between them. The CDR3 totals 15 residues. Germline loops: CDR1 LGHDT, CDR2 YNNKEL (reference sequence).

A few counts support this clonotype. This chain links TRBV11-1 with TRBJ1-6, with D unclear. Germline assignment: CDR1 SGHAT and CDR2 FQDESV (reference sequence). V was cut by 5 bases and J by 4 bases, with 12 bases left in between. The CDR3 length is 15 residues. This CDR3 reads CASSPEPGYNSPLHF. CDR3 DNA sequence: TGTGCCAGCAGCCCAGAACCGGGATATAATTCACCCCTCCACTTT. Full variable domain (rest looked up from reference TRBV11-1 and TRBJ1-6): EAEVAQSPRYKITEKSQAVAFWCDPISGHATLYWYRQILGQGPELLVQFQDESVVDDSQLPKDRFSAERLKGVDSTLKIQPAELGDSAMYLCASSPEPGYNSPLHFGNGTRLTVT.

The rearrangement links TRBV27 to TRBJ2-5; 14 nucleotides agree with TRBD2. Per germline, CDR1 MNHEY and CDR2 SMNVEV (reference sequence). The CDR3 contains 14 residues. The trim removed 6 bases at V and 12 bases at J, leaving 9 bases unmatched. The CDR3 nucleotides are TGTGCCAGCAGCTCCGGACTAGCGGGAGGTTTAGAGTACTTC. Amino acid sequence: CASSSGLAGGLEYF.

The chain combines TRBV20-1 with TRBJ2-1; 8 positions agree with TRBD2. Looked up from germline, CDR1 is DFQATT and CDR2 is SNEGSKA (reference sequence). The CDR3 contains 17 residues. V was pared by 5 bases and J by 3 bases, with 15 bases of the junction left unmatched. CDR3: CSAGPRGILADYNEQFF. The DNA for the CDR3 is TGCAGTGCTGGACCACGTGGTATACTAGCGGACTACAATGAGCAGTTCTTC.

The sample holds a few counts of this clonotype. This chain links TRBV4-2 with TRBJ2-1; no firm D call. The CDR3 length is 14 residues. CDR1 is LGHNA, CDR2 YNFKEQ, per germline. V shed 2 bases and J shed 4 bases, with 9 bases lying between them. The CDR3 coding sequence is TGTGCCAGCAGCCAATATCCAGGATACAATGAGCAGTTCTTC. Translation gives CASSQYPGYNEQFF.

This clonotype was counted only a few times. The chain links TRBV12-5 to TRBJ2-2; a possible D gene is TRBD1 (5 bases). CDR1 and CDR2 (germline): LGHNT, FRNRAP. Trimming cost V 5 bases and J 1 base, with 8 bases left between them. This CDR3 has 14 residues. This CDR3 reads CASGPQGNTGELFF. The CDR3 DNA follows: TGTGCTAGTGGTCCCCAGGGGAACACCGGGGAGCTGTTTTTT.

The chain carries TRBV7-9 and TRBJ2-1, with a tentative D call TRBD1 (6 bases). The CDR3 is made up of 17 amino acids. V gave up 5 bases and J gave up 9 bases, with 26 bases separating them. Germline V gene lookup returns CDR1 SEHNR and CDR2 FQNEAQ (reference sequence). CDR3 sequence reads: CASSQNKDRRLYGEQFF. As DNA, the CDR3 is TGTGCCAGCAGCCAAAACAAAGACAGGCGCCTTTATGGTGAGCAGTTCTTC.

This clonotype was seen many times. V and J are TRBV30 and TRBJ1-1; 7 nucleotides line up with TRBD1. V gave up 3 bases and J gave up 3 bases; unmatched junction bases: 4. The CDR3 sequence is 13 residues long. Germline V CDR1 and CDR2: GTSNPN, SVGIG (reference sequence). CDR3 in DNA: TGTGCCTGGAGGGAGACAGGGTACACTGAAGCTTTCTTT. Its translation: CAWRETGYTEAFF.

The chain links TRBV11-2 to TRBJ2-7; 9 nucleotides align to TRBD1. J lost 3 bases, V lost 5 bases, and 8 bases had no gene match. This CDR3 spans 15 amino acids. Germline CDR1 is SGHAT and CDR2 is FQNNGV. CDR3 bases: TGTGCCAGCAGCGATACCGGGACAGGGTTCTACGAGCAGTACTTC. Translation: CASSDTGTGFYEQYF.

This clonotype was seen many times. The rearrangement joins TRBV3-1 to TRBJ2-1; D gene ambiguous. The CDR3 runs 13 residues. In germline, CDR1 is LGHDT, CDR2 YNNKEL (reference sequence). The V and J ends lost 0 bases and 4 bases respectively, with 4 bases between them. The CDR3 DNA reads as TGTGCCAGCAGCCAAGAACTTTACAATGAGCAGTTCTTC. This codes for CASSQELYNEQFF.